These 17 T cell receptor beta chains originate from one sample sequenced in a study of T-cell memory formation after mild COVID-19. Via MiXCR, TCRdb re-called the 5' RACE reads, giving one row per CDR3 protein. The sample shows hundreds of thousands of distinct CDR3 sequences, approximately 27% of them seen only once. Sequencing was carried out using PBMCs or a T cell subset sorted from them (not recorded which). The receptors stem from an adult woman who had mild COVID-19 (a few samples of this study predate the infection). Cell type and time point are not known.

The rearrangement links TRBV7-8 to TRBJ1-1; D is uncertain. This CDR3 spans 13 amino acids. The ends were cut back, 5 bases at V and 0 bases at J, with 7 bases in the middle. The germline V gene encodes CDR1 SGHVS and CDR2 FQNEAQ. The CDR3: CASSRLMNTEAFF. Written as DNA, the CDR3 is TGTGCCAGCAGCCGCCTCATGAACACTGAAGCTTTCTTT.

A few counts support this clonotype. This chain links TRBV4-1 with TRBJ2-1; 13 nucleotides align to TRBD2. Unmatched junction bases numbered 16, after V lost 11 bases and J lost 6 bases. Germline lookup yields CDR1 MGHRA and CDR2 YSYEKL. The CDR3 consists of 17 residues. DNA for the CDR3: TGCGCCTCAACTGGACTAGCGGGGGCCCCGAGGATCAATGAGCAGTTCTTC. This codes for CASTGLAGAPRINEQFF.

The chain recombines TRBV5-1 with TRBJ2-1; 7 nucleotides agree with TRBD1. Germline CDR1 SGHRS, CDR2 YFSETQ. The CDR3 length is 15 residues. Trimming at V came to 0 bases and at J to 5 bases, leaving 5 bases not matched to a gene. CDR3 sequence reads: CASSLEGGVHNEQFF. The CDR3 DNA sequence: TGCGCCAGCAGCTTGGAAGGGGGCGTCCACAATGAGCAGTTCTTC.

This clonotype was seen once. The chain links TRBV9 to TRBJ2-7; 9 positions agree with TRBD2. V was pared by 3 bases and J by 3 bases, with 7 bases of the junction left unmatched. Germline V gene lookup returns CDR1 SGDLS and CDR2 YYNGEE. The length of the CDR3 is 15 residues. The CDR3 DNA reads as TGTGCCAGCAGCGGTAGCGGGGGCGAGTTCTACGAGCAGTACTTC. Amino acids: CASSGSGGEFYEQYF.

For the CDR3, the DNA is TGTGCCAGCAGCTTGACTGCAGGGGTAGTCGAAAAACTGTTTTTT. Its translation: CASSLTAGVVEKLFF. The chain carries TRBV11-2 and TRBJ1-4, with a tentative D call TRBD1 (6 bases). This CDR3 comprises 15 residues. V shed 3 bases and J shed 8 bases, with 16 bases lying between them. From germline, CDR1 is SGHAT and CDR2 FQNNGV. Supplemented by reference TRBV11-2 and TRBJ1-4, the full variable domain reads EAGVAQSPRYKIIEKRQSVAFWCNPISGHATLYWYQQILGQGPKLLIQFQNNGVVDDSQLPKDRFSAERLKGVDSTLKIQPAKLEDSAVYLCASSLTAGVVEKLFFGSGTQLSVL.

The chain combines TRBV12-3 or TRBV12-4 with TRBJ2-6; D is uncertain. This CDR3 contains 17 residues. The V gene lost 5 bases and the J gene lost 0 bases, with 14 bases spanning the gap. This CDR3 reads CASSRRADPSGANVLTF. CDR3 in DNA: TGTGCCAGCAGTCGAAGGGCCGATCCCTCTGGGGCCAACGTCCTGACTTTC.

The rearrangement joins TRBV12-3 or TRBV12-4 to TRBJ1-5; 7 nucleotides agree with TRBD1. The CDR3 is 15 amino acids. With 7 bases clipped from V and 3 bases from J, the junction kept 9 bases outside the gene matches. Written as DNA, the CDR3 is TGTGCCAGCACTCTCCGGGACAGAACCAATCAGCCCCAGCATTTT. The encoded protein is CASTLRDRTNQPQHF.

The rearrangement uses TRBV14 and TRBJ2-5, with 9 nucleotides matching TRBD2. In germline, CDR1 is SGHDN, CDR2 FVKESK. This CDR3 region has 16 residues. V dropped 3 bases and J dropped 2; count of bases not matched to a gene: 7. As DNA, the CDR3 is TGTGCCAGCAGCCACGAGGGACTAGCAAAACAAGAGACCCAGTACTTC. Its protein is CASSHEGLAKQETQYF.

This clonotype has a single count. This chain connects TRBV30 to TRBJ1-2; TRBD1 is a possible D gene (6 bases). The CDR3 totals 14 residues. In germline, CDR1 is GTSNPN, CDR2 SVGIG (reference sequence). V lost 2 bases and J 6 bases, leaving 16 bases between the germline ends. CDR3 loop: CAWSIGGAGNGYTF. The CDR3 region has the DNA TGTGCCTGGAGTATTGGGGGCGCAGGAAATGGCTACACCTTC.

This clonotype showed up many times. The chain carries TRBV6-5 and TRBJ2-1; D gene ambiguous. Deletions cut 2 bases from V and 9 bases from J, with 8 bases between. Per germline, CDR1 MNHEY and CDR2 SVGAGI. The CDR3 is made up of 12 amino acids. The CDR3 DNA follows: TGTGCCAGCAGTTACGTTCCGGGTGAGCAGTTCTTC. It specifies CASSYVPGEQFF.

This sequence joins TRBV12-3 or TRBV12-4 and TRBJ2-1, with a tentative D call TRBD1 (5 bases). The CDR3 is made up of 11 amino acids. The ends were cut back, 5 bases at V and 8 bases at J, with 7 bases in the middle. CDR3 in amino acids: CASSQGDEQFF. Here the CDR3 DNA reads TGTGCCAGCAGTCAAGGGGATGAGCAGTTCTTC.

This clonotype was seen only a few times. The chain recombines TRBV7-9 with TRBJ2-1; possibly TRBD2 for D (5 bases). CDR1 and CDR2 from the germline V gene are SEHNR and FQNEAQ (reference sequence). This CDR3 has 13 amino acids. Trimming took off 5 bases at V and 14 bases at J, with 19 bases between the two ends. CDR3 nucleotide sequence: TGTGCCAGCAGCGCCTCGACTAACCCCCGGGAGTTCTTC. Translation: CASSASTNPREFF.

The rearrangement uses TRBV12-3 or TRBV12-4 and TRBJ1-1; perhaps TRBD1 as D (6 bases). V was cut by 7 bases and J by 1 base, with 13 bases left in between. The CDR3 is 14 residues long. CDR3 sequence reads: CASNRRGGNTEAFF. CDR3 bases: TGTGCCAGCAATCGAAGGGGGGGGAACACTGAAGCTTTCTTT.

This clonotype was picked up a small number of times. V usage is TRBV15 and J usage is TRBJ2-6; TRBD1 matches 7 bases. The CDR3 extends over 18 amino acids. V dropped 3 bases and J dropped 1; count of bases not matched to a gene: 9. Germline lookup yields CDR1 LNHNV and CDR2 YYDKDF (reference sequence). The CDR3 DNA follows: TGTGCCACCAGCAGGCTCACAGGGGATGCATCTGGGGCCAACGTCCTGACTTTC. This sequence encodes CATSRLTGDASGANVLTF.

Only a few counts were recorded for this clonotype. The chain carries TRBV20-1 and TRBJ1-6; D unresolved. From germline, CDR1 is DFQATT and CDR2 SNEGSKA (reference sequence). The CDR3 totals 13 residues. Trimming shortened V by 6 bases and J by 3 bases, and 9 bases separated the two germline ends. In nucleotides, the CDR3 is TGCAGTGCGGCGTTGGACTATAATTCACCCCTCCACTTT. Its protein is CSAALDYNSPLHF.

This clonotype was seen a few times. The chain carries TRBV24-1 and TRBJ2-7, with D unclear. Germline V lookup: CDR1 KGHDR, CDR2 SFDVKD. Trimming stripped 3 bases from V and 6 bases from J, with 17 bases between. The CDR3 has 15 residues. CDR3 nucleotides: TGTGCCACCAGTGATCCCCGGACGGCGACGGGCGAGCAGTACTTC. This translates into CATSDPRTATGEQYF.

This clonotype has only a few counts. The V call is TRBV7-6, the J call TRBJ2-7, with D possibly TRBD1 on 6 matching bases. The length of the CDR3 is 14 residues. The V gene lost 5 bases and the J gene lost 4 bases, with 15 bases spanning the gap. Per germline, CDR1 SGHVS and CDR2 FNYEAQ. This CDR3 reads CASSPTTGIYEQYF. The CDR3 nucleotides are TGTGCCAGCAGCCCTACCACAGGGATTTACGAGCAGTACTTC.